This T cell receptor (beta chain) originates from a study of shared T cell receptors in the human thymus. The CDR3 loop spans 18 amino acids. CDR1 LGHNA and CDR2 YSLEER come from the germline V gene. With 0 bases clipped from V and 3 bases from J, the junction kept 14 bases outside the gene matches. TCRdb keeps only in-frame clones here, not all; method: immunoSEQ multiplex PCR. The data hold 640,000 or so clones, with 80% to 90% observed a single time. These data were also reused for a study on human thymus T cells. That paper notes: Blood and thymic repertoires both appeared biased in V and J gene usage.

The chain links TRBV4-3 to TRBJ2-7; 7 positions agree with TRBD2. Specimen: thymocytes. This clonotype was sampled from a boy younger than two with a congenital heart defect. The CDR3 sequence: CASSQDTRRAGWIYEQYF. The CDR3 bases are TGCGCCAGCAGCCAAGATACGAGGCGAGCGGGATGGATCTACGAGCAGTACTTC.